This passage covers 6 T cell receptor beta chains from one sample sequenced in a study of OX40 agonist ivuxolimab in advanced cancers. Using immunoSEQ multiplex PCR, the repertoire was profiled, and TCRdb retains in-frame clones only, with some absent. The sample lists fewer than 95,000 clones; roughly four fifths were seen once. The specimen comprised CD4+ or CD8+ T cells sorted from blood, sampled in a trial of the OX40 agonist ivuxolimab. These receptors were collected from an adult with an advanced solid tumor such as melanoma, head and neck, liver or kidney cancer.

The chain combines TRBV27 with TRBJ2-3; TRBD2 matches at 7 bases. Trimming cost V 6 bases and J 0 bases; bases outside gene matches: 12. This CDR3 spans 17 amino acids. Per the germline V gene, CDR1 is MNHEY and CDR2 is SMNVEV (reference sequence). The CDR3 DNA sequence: TGTGCCAGCAGCATACATCCGGGACTACCTAGCACAGATACGCAGTATTTT. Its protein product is CASSIHPGLPSTDTQYF.

The CDR3 bases are TGTGCCATCAGTGACCAGGGACTAGCGGACTCCACAGATACGCAGTATTTT. Encoded protein: CAISDQGLADSTDTQYF. This chain links TRBV10-3 with TRBJ2-3; TRBD2 matches 11 bases. The J segment lost 2 bases and the V segment lost 3 bases, leaving 7 bases of the junction unmatched. CDR1 and CDR2 (germline): ENHRY, SYGVKD. The CDR3 runs to 17 residues.

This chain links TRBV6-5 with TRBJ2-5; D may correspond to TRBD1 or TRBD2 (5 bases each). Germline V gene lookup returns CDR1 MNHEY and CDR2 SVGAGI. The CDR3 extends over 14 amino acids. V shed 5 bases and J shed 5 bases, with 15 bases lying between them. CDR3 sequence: CASSLYRGDETQYF. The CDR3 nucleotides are TGTGCCAGCAGTCTTTATAGAGGGGACGAGACCCAGTACTTC.

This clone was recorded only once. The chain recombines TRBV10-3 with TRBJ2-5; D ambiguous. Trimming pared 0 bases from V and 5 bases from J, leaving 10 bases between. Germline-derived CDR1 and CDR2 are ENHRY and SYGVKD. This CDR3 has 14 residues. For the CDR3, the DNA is TGTGCCATCAGTGAGTCACAAGGGTCTGAGACCCAGTACTTC. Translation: CAISESQGSETQYF.

As DNA, the CDR3 is TGTGCCAGCAGTTTGTTGTCGGGGAAGAGTGAAAAACTGTTTTTT. Residues: CASSLLSGKSEKLFF. The rearrangement joins TRBV28 to TRBJ1-4; the D is unclear. Per the germline V gene, CDR1 is MDHEN and CDR2 is SYDVKM. The CDR3 loop spans 15 amino acids. V dropped 3 bases and J dropped 7 bases, with 15 bases sitting between them.

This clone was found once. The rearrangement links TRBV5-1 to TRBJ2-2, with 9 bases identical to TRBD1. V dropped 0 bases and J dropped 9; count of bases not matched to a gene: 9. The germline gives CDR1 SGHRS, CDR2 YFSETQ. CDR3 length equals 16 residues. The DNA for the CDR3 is TGCGCCAGCAGCTTGGTCTCGACAGGGGGGGACCGGGAGCTGTTTTTT. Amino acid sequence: CASSLVSTGGDRELFF. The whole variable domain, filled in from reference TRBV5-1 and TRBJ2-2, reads KAGVTQTPRYLIKTRGQQVTLSCSPISGHRSVSWYQQTPGQGLQFLFEYFSETQRNKGNFPGRFSGRQFSNSRSEMNVSTLELGDSALYLCASSLVSTGGDRELFFGEGSRLTVL.